These 9 T cell receptor beta chains were all obtained from the same sample, sequenced in a study of shared clonotypes between healthy human individuals (dated by TCRdb to 2019 to 2021). Preparation of the library involved the immunoSEQ multiplex PCR assay. Drawn from immuneACCESS, this table holds only the in-frame rearrangements with V and J called that TCRdb kept. Clones are partly lost; checked studies trace under half to an unresolved V gene and leave the rest unexplained. This sample holds about 1.1 million clones; roughly 77% were observed only once. Together, the top ten hold about 0.89% of the sample. The sequencing input was memory CD4+ T cells from PBMCs. Interpreted using the paper, the cell subset or site label stands for: CD45RA-negative fraction. The receptors were gathered from a man aged 18 to 35 in good health. Some clones in this sample may be carry-over from other donors' samples.

This rearrangement joins TRBV11-2 to TRBJ1-4, with D possibly being TRBD1 (5 bases). V was clipped by 1 base and J by 4 bases, with 10 bases between them. The CDR3 consists of 15 residues. Looked up from germline, CDR1 is SGHAT and CDR2 is FQNNGV. CDR3 sequence: CASSLGQTFNEKLFF. CDR3 sequence (DNA): TGTGCCAGCAGCTTAGGACAGACTTTTAATGAAAAACTGTTTTTT.

The chain recombines TRBV11-3 with TRBJ2-1, with 10 bases identical to TRBD1. The CDR3 consists of 18 residues. Germline CDR1 reads SGHNT; CDR2 reads YENEEA. J gave up 2 bases and V 4 bases, and 11 bases lay outside the gene matches. Here the CDR3 reads CASSSSRDRGGPYNEQFF. In DNA form, the CDR3 reads TGTGCCAGCAGCTCTTCCCGGGACAGGGGAGGTCCCTACAATGAGCAGTTCTTC.

This clone was counted only a few times. The CDR3 reads CAISEAPRGEKLFF. The DNA for the CDR3 is TGTGCCATCAGTGAGGCCCCCCGGGGTGAAAAACTGTTTTTT. The genes are TRBV10-3 and TRBJ1-4; no firm D call. Germline CDR1 and CDR2: ENHRY and SYGVKD. The CDR3 has 14 residues. Trimming took 2 bases from V and 7 from J, leaving 11 bases between them.

As regards this clone: This same CDR3 is encoded by further DNA sequences in the sample. The chain couples TRBV27 to TRBJ2-7, with TRBD1 matching 8 bases. Germline CDR1 MNHEY, CDR2 SMNVEV (reference sequence). The V gene end was trimmed by 4 bases and the J gene end by 0 bases; junction bases not matched to a gene: 5. The length of the CDR3 is 15 residues. The DNA of the CDR3 is TGTGCCAGCAGTTCATTTGGGACAGGCTCCTACGAGCAGTACTTC. This gives the protein CASSSFGTGSYEQYF.

The CDR3 protein is CASSRGGSSYNEQFF. The CDR3 nucleotides read TGCGCCAGCAGCAGGGGCGGGAGCTCCTACAATGAGCAGTTCTTC. The chain joins TRBV5-1 to TRBJ2-1; 7 bases agree with TRBD2. Germline V gene sequence: CDR1 SGHRS, CDR2 YFSETQ. Unmatched junction bases numbered 4, after V lost 4 bases and J lost 0 bases. CDR3 length: 15 amino acids.

The V gene is TRBV6-6, the J gene TRBJ2-1, with 7 nucleotides matching TRBD2. The CDR3 runs 15 residues. Germline CDR1 MNHNY, CDR2 SVGAGI (reference sequence). V gave up 6 bases and J gave up 3 bases; unmatched junction bases: 8. This CDR3 is CASSPAASGYNEQFF. CDR3 nucleotides: TGTGCCAGCAGCCCGGCGGCTAGCGGCTACAATGAGCAGTTCTTC.

This clone appeared once. This same CDR3 is encoded by further DNA sequences in the sample. The chain uses TRBV5-1 and TRBJ2-3, with TRBD2 matching over 8 bases. V lost 2 bases, J lost 0 bases, and 2 bases stayed unmatched. The CDR3 sequence is 15 residues long. Per the germline V gene, CDR1 is SGHRS and CDR2 is YFSETQ. CDR3 protein: CASSFSGTSTDTQYF. The CDR3, as DNA: TGCGCCAGCAGCTTTAGCGGGACCAGCACAGATACGCAGTATTTT.

In the case of this clone: Within the sample, other DNA sequences also encode this same CDR3. CDR3 sequence: CASSQLGQGEVNTQYF. The DNA of the CDR3 is TGTGCCAGCAGCCAGCTAGGACAGGGTGAAGTCAATACGCAGTATTTT. The chain combines TRBV4-2 with TRBJ2-3, with 8 nucleotides matching TRBD1. V shed 3 bases, J shed 7 bases, and the junction held 12 bases outside the gene matches. Per the germline V gene, CDR1 is LGHNA and CDR2 is YNFKEQ. The CDR3 totals 16 residues.

The chain recombines TRBV30 with TRBJ1-1; 7 positions match TRBD1. From germline, CDR1 is GTSNPN and CDR2 SVGIG (reference sequence). The CDR3 runs 17 residues. V gave up 5 bases and J gave up 2 bases; unmatched junction bases: 17. CDR3 nucleotides: TGTGCCTGGGTGGGGAAACTTAACAGGGGATTAAACACTGAAGCTTTCTTT. It is translated as CAWVGKLNRGLNTEAFF.